This TCR beta chain stems from a study of circulating CD8 cells and anti-PD-1 response in melanoma. This clonotype is large (0.1 to 1%) in the sample. What it recognizes is unknown. Sorting of live CD3+CD8+TCRalphabeta+ cells by PD-1 and/or TIGIT gave four subsets. The QIAseq Immune Repertoire TCR panel built the libraries from roughly 15 ng of total RNA. MiXCR, applied by TCRdb to the reads, yields one record per CDR3 protein. The data hold 1,200 or so distinct CDR3 sequences, with 9.5% to 12% observed a single time. Germline CDR1 is LNHDA and CDR2 is SQIVND (reference sequence). Trimming stripped 6 bases from V and 6 bases from J, with 20 bases between. The CDR3 loop spans 15 amino acids. Broader study findings: Patients included both untreated and previously treated individuals. Only baseline and M1 samples entered the published repertoire comparisons. Diversity ranked highest in DNEG and lowest in TIGIT subsets. Most experiments lacked replicates.

This sequence originates from a human donor with melanoma. The sequencing here drew on CD8+ T cells from PBMCs, taken at baseline or after one month of anti-PD-1 therapy (not recorded which). The chain recombines TRBV19 with TRBJ1-1, with D possibly being TRBD1 (6 bases). CDR3 residues: CASSAVGGILSEAFF. CDR3 coding DNA: TGTGCCAGTAGCGCGGTTGGGGGCATATTATCTGAAGCTTTCTTT.